These 16 T cell receptor beta chains were all obtained from the same sample, sequenced in a study of shared clonotypes between healthy human individuals. The data were produced by immunoSEQ multiplex PCR, yet TCRdb's version contains in-frame clones alone and is incomplete. The table includes fewer than 1.8 million clones, 98% detected once. Sequencing was done on a sample of naive CD4+ T cells sorted from blood. Subset of the sample: CD45RA+ positively selected. All receptors derive from a man between 25 and 39 years old in good health.

This sequence joins TRBV10-3 and TRBJ1-5; D gene ambiguous. Germline CDR1 and CDR2: ENHRY and SYGVKD. CDR3 size: 15 residues. V lost 1 base and J lost 0, with 7 bases in between. The CDR3 sequence is CAISEYRYSNQPQHF. CDR3 bases: TGTGCCATCAGTGAGTATCGGTATAGCAATCAGCCCCAGCATTTT.

V and J are TRBV7-2 and TRBJ2-3; 7 bases are a match to TRBD1. Germline V lookup: CDR1 SGHTA, CDR2 FQGNSA. This CDR3 has 16 amino acids. With 5 bases clipped from V and 3 bases from J, the junction kept 11 bases outside the gene matches. The CDR3 DNA is TGTGCCAGCAGCCCAGGGGGACACGTCAAGACAGATACGCAGTATTTT. Its protein is CASSPGGHVKTDTQYF.

The rearrangement links TRBV29-1 to TRBJ1-2; unclear D gene. With 3 bases removed from V and 4 bases from J, the gap between germline ends came to 18 bases. The CDR3 length is 15 residues. Germline V gene lookup returns CDR1 SQVTM and CDR2 ANQGSEA. The CDR3 sequence is CSVETNTRTPYGYTF. The DNA for the CDR3 is TGCAGCGTTGAGACAAATACAAGAACCCCCTATGGCTACACCTTC. The whole variable domain, remainder taken from reference TRBV29-1 and TRBJ1-2, is SAVISQKPSRDICQRGTSLTIQCQVDSQVTMMFWYRQQPGQSLTLIATANQGSEATYESGFVIDKFPISRPNLTFSTLTVSNMSPEDSSIYLCSVETNTRTPYGYTFGSGTRLTVV.

The chain joins TRBV6-6 to TRBJ1-4; D is perhaps TRBD1 (5 bases). Germline CDR1 is MNHNY and CDR2 is SVGAGI (reference sequence). This CDR3 is built from 13 residues. V was shortened by 5 bases and J by 12 bases, with 16 bases between the two germline ends. The CDR3 DNA reads TGTGCCAGCAGTCCACGGCTGGGGGGACAACTGTTTTTT. Residues: CASSPRLGGQLFF.

This clone was detected only once. V is TRBV19 and J is TRBJ2-7, with 8 bases that match TRBD2. Germline CDR1 and CDR2: LNHDA and SQIVND (reference sequence). J lost 6 bases, V lost 5 bases, and 6 bases had no gene match. The CDR3 consists of 13 residues. This chain's CDR3 is CASSGLAGSEQYF. The CDR3 bases are TGTGCCAGTAGTGGGCTAGCGGGTAGCGAGCAGTACTTC.

V and J are TRBV29-1 and TRBJ2-3; possibly TRBD1 for D (5 bases). The CDR3 sequence is 12 residues long. Deletions cut 7 bases from V and 5 bases from J, with 13 bases between. CDR1 SQVTM and CDR2 ANQGSEA come from the germline V gene. CDR3: CSGLGDGDTQYF. The CDR3 DNA follows: TGCAGCGGGTTAGGGGATGGAGATACGCAGTATTTT.

The CDR3 loop reads CASSLTGQAEGETQYF. The CDR3 nucleotides read TGCGCCAGCAGCCTGACAGGGCAGGCGGAGGGTGAGACCCAGTACTTC. This chain connects TRBV5-1 to TRBJ2-5; weak D call: TRBD1 (7 bases). The CDR3 consists of 16 residues. V lost 4 bases and J lost 5, with 21 bases in between. The germline gives CDR1 SGHRS, CDR2 YFSETQ.

The rearrangement links TRBV5-4 to TRBJ2-3, with 8 bases aligning to TRBD2. Germline lookup yields CDR1 SGHNT and CDR2 YYREEE (reference sequence). Trimming removed 3 bases from V and 3 bases from J; junction bases left unmatched: 9. This CDR3 is built from 16 residues. CDR3 coding DNA: TGTGCCAGCAGCTCGGGTCTCGTAGCGGGAACAGATACGCAGTATTTT. Translating gives CASSSGLVAGTDTQYF.

This chain joins TRBV27 and TRBJ1-4; the D is unclear. CDR1 and CDR2 (germline): MNHEY, SMNVEV (reference sequence). Trimming shortened V by 4 bases and J by 2 bases, and 14 bases separated the two germline ends. The CDR3 contains 16 residues. In DNA form, the CDR3 reads TGTGCCAGCAGTTCACTTGGGCCCCCGACTAATGAAAAACTGTTTTTT. The encoded protein is CASSSLGPPTNEKLFF.

The rearrangement joins TRBV7-9 to TRBJ2-1, with TRBD2 matching 9 bases. The CDR3 runs 13 residues. Germline assignment: CDR1 SEHNR and CDR2 FQNEAQ (reference sequence). V was pared by 8 bases and J by 10 bases, with 9 bases of the junction left unmatched. In DNA, the CDR3 is TGTGCCAGCCCGCGGGGGGGGCGGGAAGAGCAGTTCTTC. It encodes CASPRGGREEQFF.

The V call is TRBV2, the J call TRBJ2-7, with D unresolved. Trimming removed 10 bases from V and 0 bases from J, with 25 bases in between. Germline lookup yields CDR1 SNHLY and CDR2 FYNNEI. The CDR3 covers 17 residues. This CDR3 is CAITLDWSPLLSYEQYF. The CDR3 DNA reads TGTGCCATTACGCTCGACTGGAGCCCTCTCCTCTCCTACGAGCAGTACTTC.

The chain couples TRBV6-1 to TRBJ1-4, with D possibly TRBD1 on 5 matching bases. This CDR3 comprises 15 residues. The ends were cut back, 3 bases at V and 5 bases at J, with 13 bases in the middle. Germline CDR1 and CDR2: MNHNS and SASEGT. This CDR3 reads CASSESPGFNEKLFF. CDR3 coding DNA: TGTGCCAGCAGTGAGTCTCCAGGGTTCAATGAAAAACTGTTTTTT.

The chain has TRBV2 and TRBJ1-5, with TRBD1 identical over 8 bases. The ends lost 6 bases at V and 4 bases at J; junction bases unmatched: 8. The CDR3 loop spans 15 amino acids. The germline V gene encodes CDR1 SNHLY and CDR2 FYNNEI. For the CDR3, the DNA is TGTGCCAGCAGATCAGGGGGCTCAGGGAATCAGCCCCAGCATTTT. This gives the protein CASRSGGSGNQPQHF. The full variable domain, with the rest looked up from reference TRBV2 and TRBJ1-5, is EPEVTQTPSHQVTQMGQEVILRCVPISNHLYFYWYRQILGQKVEFLVSFYNNEISEKSEIFDDQFSVERPDGSNFTLKIRSTKLEDSAMYFCASRSGGSGNQPQHFGDGTRLSIL.

The rearrangement links TRBV28 to TRBJ1-5; tentative D call: TRBD1 (5 bases). The V end lost 7 bases, the J end lost 0 bases, and 13 bases lay between the germline ends. Germline lookup yields CDR1 MDHEN and CDR2 SYDVKM. CDR3 length: 15 amino acids. CDR3 in DNA: TGTGCCAGCACCCTGTCGGGGGGTAGCAATCAGCCCCAGCATTTT. Protein: CASTLSGGSNQPQHF.

A single count supports this clone. The chain employs TRBV28 and TRBJ1-5; D not resolved. Trimming shortened V by 8 bases and J by 3 bases, and 14 bases separated the two germline ends. The germline gives CDR1 MDHEN, CDR2 SYDVKM. The CDR3 contains 14 residues. Here the CDR3 reads CASGRRQLNQPQHF. CDR3 DNA: TGTGCCAGCGGTCGGCGGCAGCTCAATCAGCCCCAGCATTTT.

The chain joins TRBV7-8 to TRBJ1-5, with D possibly matching TRBD1 (6 bases). This CDR3 region has 16 residues. Germline loops: CDR1 SGHVS, CDR2 FQNEAQ. Trimming stripped 1 base from V and 0 bases from J, with 10 bases between. CDR3 protein: CASSLEQGYSNQPQHF. The CDR3, as DNA: TGTGCCAGCAGCTTAGAACAGGGCTATAGCAATCAGCCCCAGCATTTT.